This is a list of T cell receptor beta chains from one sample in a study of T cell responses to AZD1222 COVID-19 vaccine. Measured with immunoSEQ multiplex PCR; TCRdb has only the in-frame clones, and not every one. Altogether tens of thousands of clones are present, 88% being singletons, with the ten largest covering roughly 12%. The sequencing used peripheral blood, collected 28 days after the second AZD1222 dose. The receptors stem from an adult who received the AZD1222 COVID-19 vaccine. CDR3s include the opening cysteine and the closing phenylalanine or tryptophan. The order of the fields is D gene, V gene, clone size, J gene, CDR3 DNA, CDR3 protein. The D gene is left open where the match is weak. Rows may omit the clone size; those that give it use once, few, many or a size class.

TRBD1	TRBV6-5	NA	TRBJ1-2	TGTGCCAGCAGTTACGCGGGGGACAGGACCTATGGCTACACCTTC	CASSYAGDRTYGYTF
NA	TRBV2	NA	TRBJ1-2	TGTGCCAGCAGTGAAGGGCAGGGATATGGCTACACCTTC	CASSEGQGYGYTF
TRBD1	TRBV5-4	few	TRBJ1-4	TGTGCCAGCAGCCACAGGGGGGAAGGTGAAAAACTGTTTTTT	CASSHRGEGEKLFF
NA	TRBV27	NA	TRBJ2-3	TGTGCCAGCAGTTCGGGACCAACAGATACGCAGTATTTT	CASSSGPTDTQYF
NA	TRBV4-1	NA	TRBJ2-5	TGCGCCAGCAGCCTCGGGGGAGCAACTCAAGAGACCCAGTACTTC	CASSLGGATQETQYF
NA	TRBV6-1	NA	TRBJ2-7	TGTGCCAGCAGCGCTCAGGGGATGCAGTACTTC	CASSAQGMQYF
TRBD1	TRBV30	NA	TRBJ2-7	TGTGCCTGGACCTGGACAGGGGGTATCTACGAGCAGTACTTC	CAWTWTGGIYEQYF
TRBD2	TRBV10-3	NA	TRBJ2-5	TGTGCCATCAGTGAGCCGGGGGGGCAGACTCGGGAGACCCAGTACTTC	CAISEPGGQTRETQYF
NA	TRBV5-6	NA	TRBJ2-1	TGTGCCAGCAGCGCTGTTTCGGATGAGCAGTTCTTC	CASSAVSDEQFF
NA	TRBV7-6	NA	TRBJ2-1	TGTGCCAGCAGCTTAGTTTATTGGCGAAGCGGTGCGGGGAACAATGAGCAGTTCTTC	CASSLVYWRSGAGNNEQFF
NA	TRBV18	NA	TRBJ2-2	TGTGCCAGTCGGGGGACGGTGTCGAACACCGGGGAGCTGTTTTTT	CASRGTVSNTGELFF
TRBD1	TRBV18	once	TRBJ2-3	TGTGCCAGCTCACCCACAGGACAGGGAGGGCAGTATTTT	CASSPTGQGGQYF
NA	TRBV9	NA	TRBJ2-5	TGTGCCAGCAGCGTAGTAAGTAGCTCGGGGACCCAGTACTTC	CASSVVSSSGTQYF
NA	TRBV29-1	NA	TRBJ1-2	TGCAGCGTCCCCACGGAAGGCTATGGCTACACCTTC	CSVPTEGYGYTF
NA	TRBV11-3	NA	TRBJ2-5	TGTGCCAGCAGCCGCATCCTCGAAACAGCGGGTAAAGAGACCCAGTACTTC	CASSRILETAGKETQYF
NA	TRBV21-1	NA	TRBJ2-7	TGTGCCAGCAGGATGAAACCGGGCCCTCGGAATGACTACGAGCAGTACTTC	CASRMKPGPRNDYEQYF
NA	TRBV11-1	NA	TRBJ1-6	TGTGCCAGCAGTCTCGGGAATTCACCCCTCCACTTT	CASSLGNSPLHF
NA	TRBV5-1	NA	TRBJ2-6	TGCGCCAGCAGCTTGTTGTTTGGGGCCAACGTCCTGACTTTC	CASSLLFGANVLTF
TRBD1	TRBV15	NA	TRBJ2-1	TGTGCCACCAGCAGGGACAGGCCGAATGAGCAGTTCTTC	CATSRDRPNEQFF
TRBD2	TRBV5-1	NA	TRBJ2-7	TGCGCCAGCAGCCCTAGTGGCGGGAGCTCCTACGAGCAGTACTTC	CASSPSGGSSYEQYF
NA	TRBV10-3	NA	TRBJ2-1	TGTGCCATCAAAGAGGGAAACAATGAGCAGTTCTTC	CAIKEGNNEQFF
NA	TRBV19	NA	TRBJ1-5	TGTGCCAGTAGTATACTCCGACAGGTGGGAAATCAGCCCCAGCATTTT	CASSILRQVGNQPQHF
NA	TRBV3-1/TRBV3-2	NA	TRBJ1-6	TGTGCCAGCAGCCCGCCTTACTTAATGGGTTCACCCCTCCACTTT	CASSPPYLMGSPLHF
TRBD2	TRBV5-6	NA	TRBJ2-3	TGTGCCAGCAGCTCGGGACTAGGGTTCACAGATACGCAGTATTTT	CASSSGLGFTDTQYF
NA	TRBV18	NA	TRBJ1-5	TGTGCCAGCTCACCAGGGTCGTATCAGCCCCAGCATTTT	CASSPGSYQPQHF
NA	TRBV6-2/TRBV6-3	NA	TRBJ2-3	TGTGCCAGCAGTTACTCGAGGTCAGAGAGCACAGATACGCAGTATTTT	CASSYSRSESTDTQYF
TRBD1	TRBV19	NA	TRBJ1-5	TGTGCCAGTAGTAGGGGACAGGGGTTTGTTTATCAGCCCCAGCATTTT	CASSRGQGFVYQPQHF
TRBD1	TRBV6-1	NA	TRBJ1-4	TGTGCCAGCAGTGCAAATTCCAGGGGGCTAGCTAATGAAAAACTGTTTTTT	CASSANSRGLANEKLFF
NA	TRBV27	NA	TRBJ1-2	TGTGCCAGCAGTCCCACAGGGCTAAGTGGCTACACCTTC	CASSPTGLSGYTF
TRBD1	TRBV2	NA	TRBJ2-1	TGTGCCAGCAGTGAACAGGGGGCGCGAAATGAGCAGTTCTTC	CASSEQGARNEQFF
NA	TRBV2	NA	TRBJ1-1	TGTGCCAGCATCCAGGAGGGGAACACTGAAGCTTTCTTT	CASIQEGNTEAFF
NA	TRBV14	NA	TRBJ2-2	TGTGCCAGCAGCCAGAGGACCCACACCGGGGAGCTGTTTTTT	CASSQRTHTGELFF
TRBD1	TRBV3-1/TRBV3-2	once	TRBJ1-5	TGTGCCAGCAGCCAAGAGACAGGGAAAGGCAATCAGCCCCAGCATTTT	CASSQETGKGNQPQHF
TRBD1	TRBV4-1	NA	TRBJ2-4	TGCGCCAGCAGCCCGGGGACAGGGAGAGGATTGGGGATAAACATTCAGTACTTC	CASSPGTGRGLGINIQYF
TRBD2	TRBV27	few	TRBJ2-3	TGTGCCAGCAGGTTGACTAGCGGGGGCCCCGGAGATACGCAGTATTTT	CASRLTSGGPGDTQYF
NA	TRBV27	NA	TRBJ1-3	TGTGCCAGCAGCCACCGGGTTGGACAGTTGAACACCATATATTTT	CASSHRVGQLNTIYF
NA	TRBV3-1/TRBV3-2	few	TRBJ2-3	TGTGCCAGCAGCCAAGATAAGGGGGACACAGATACGCAGTATTTT	CASSQDKGDTDTQYF
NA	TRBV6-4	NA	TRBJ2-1	TGTGCCAGCAGTGAGGACAGCGGCCATGTAAATGAGCAGTTCTTC	CASSEDSGHVNEQFF
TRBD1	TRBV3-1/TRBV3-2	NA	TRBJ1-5	TGTGCCAGCAGCCCCGTGACAGGGAGCAATCAGCCCCAGCATTTT	CASSPVTGSNQPQHF
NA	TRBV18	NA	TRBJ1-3	TGTGCCAGCTCACCGGTCGTGAAGCTGACTGGAAACACCATATATTTT	CASSPVVKLTGNTIYF
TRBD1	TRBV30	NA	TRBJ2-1	TGTGCCTGGAGCCTAACCGGGACAGGGGGCCTTGAGCAGTTCTTC	CAWSLTGTGGLEQFF
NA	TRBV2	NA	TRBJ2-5	TGTGCCAGCAGCCCAGTGAGCCGACCAGAGACCCAGTACTTC	CASSPVSRPETQYF
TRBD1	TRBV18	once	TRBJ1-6	TGTGCCAGCTCACCAGGGACAGTTGATACAAATTCACCCCTCCACTTT	CASSPGTVDTNSPLHF
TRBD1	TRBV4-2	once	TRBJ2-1	TGTGCCAGCAGCCAAGATCGGGACAGGATCTACAATGAGCAGTTCTTC	CASSQDRDRIYNEQFF
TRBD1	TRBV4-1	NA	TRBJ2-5	TGCGCCAGCAGCTCCGGGACAGGGTTGGAGACCCAGTACTTC	CASSSGTGLETQYF
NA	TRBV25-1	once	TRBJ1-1	TGTGCCAGCAGTGACAGGGATGAGGTGGCATTCTTT	CASSDRDEVAFF
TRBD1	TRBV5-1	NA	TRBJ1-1	TGCGCCAGCAGCCCGCGGACAGGGGGTAACGCGGCTTTCTTT	CASSPRTGGNAAFF
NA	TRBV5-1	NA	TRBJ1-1	TGCGCCAGCAGCCCTGCAGTCATGAACACTGAAGCTTTCTTT	CASSPAVMNTEAFF
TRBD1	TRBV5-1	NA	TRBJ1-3	TGCGCCAGCAGCTTGACAGGGGCTGATGGAAACACCATATATTTT	CASSLTGADGNTIYF
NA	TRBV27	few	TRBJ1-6	TGTGCCAGCAGTTTAGGTACAGGGAATAATTCACCCCTCCACTTT	CASSLGTGNNSPLHF
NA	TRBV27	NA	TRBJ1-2	TGTGCCAGCAGGGAGTGGAGGGAGGTTGGTGGCTACACCTTC	CASREWREVGGYTF
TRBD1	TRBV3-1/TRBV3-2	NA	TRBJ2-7	TGTGCCAGCAGCCTACTGGAGACAGGGGGGTACGAGCAGTACTTC	CASSLLETGGYEQYF
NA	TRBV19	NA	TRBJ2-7	TGTGCCAGTAGTATAGGTCTGGTCTACGAGCAGTACTTC	CASSIGLVYEQYF
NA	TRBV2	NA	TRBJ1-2	TGTGCCAGCAGTCCCAACAGGGCAGATGGCTACACCTTC	CASSPNRADGYTF
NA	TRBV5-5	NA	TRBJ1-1	TGTGCCAGCAGCTTGATACAGCTACTAGGGGACACTGAAGCTTTCTTT	CASSLIQLLGDTEAFF
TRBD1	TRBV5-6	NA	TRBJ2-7	TGTGCCAGCAGCTCTCTTACAGGGGGCACCTACGAGCAGTACTTC	CASSSLTGGTYEQYF
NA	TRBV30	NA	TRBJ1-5	TGTGCCTGGAGTCGTACGTCCAATCAGCCCCAGCATTTT	CAWSRTSNQPQHF
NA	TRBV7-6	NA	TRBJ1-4	TGTGCCAGCAGCTTAGTGGGCGGACTTAATGAAAAACTGTTTTTT	CASSLVGGLNEKLFF
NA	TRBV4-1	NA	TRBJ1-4	TGCGCCAGCAGCCAGGGGGGATTAGGAAGCGAAAAACTGTTTTTT	CASSQGGLGSEKLFF